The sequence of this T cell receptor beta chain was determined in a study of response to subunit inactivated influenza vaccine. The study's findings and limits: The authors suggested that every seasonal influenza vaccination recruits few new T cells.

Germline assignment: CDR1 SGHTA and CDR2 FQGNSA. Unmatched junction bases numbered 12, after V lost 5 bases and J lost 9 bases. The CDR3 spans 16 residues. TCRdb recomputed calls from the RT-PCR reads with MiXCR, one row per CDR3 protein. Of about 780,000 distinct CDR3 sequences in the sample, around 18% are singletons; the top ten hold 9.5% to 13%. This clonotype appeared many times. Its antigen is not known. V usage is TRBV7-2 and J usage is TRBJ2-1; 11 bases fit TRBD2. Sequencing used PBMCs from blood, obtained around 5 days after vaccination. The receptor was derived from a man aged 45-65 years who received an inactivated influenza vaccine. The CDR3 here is CASSLVIAGGLGEQFF. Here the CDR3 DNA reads TGTGCCAGCAGCCTAGTCATAGCGGGAGGGCTTGGTGAGCAGTTCTTC.